The 14 T cell receptor beta chains below come from one sample, sequenced in a study of shared clonotypes between healthy human individuals (dated by TCRdb to about 2020). The library came from the immunoSEQ multiplex PCR assay. TCRdb took over this immuneACCESS table, retaining in-frame rearrangements with V and J assigned. Such tables are incomplete; in checked studies, under half of the missing clones stem from an unresolved V gene, and the remainder is unexplained. The sample profile shows some 2.1 million clones; 95% of them were found once. Of the sample, 0.1% to 0.15% is held by the ten largest clones. The specimen sequenced was naive CD4+ T cells sorted from blood. The intended sense of this specimen's cell subset or site label: CD45RA+ positively selected. The receptors come from a man younger than 35 in good health.

A single count supports this clone. This rearrangement joins TRBV4-1 to TRBJ1-5, with D unclear. The CDR3 runs 15 residues. Trimming stripped 1 base from V and 3 bases from J, with 10 bases between. Per the germline V gene, CDR1 is MGHRA and CDR2 is YSYEKL. Written as DNA, the CDR3 is TGCGCCAGCAGCCAAGTAACAGTAATCAATCAGCCCCAGCATTTT. This encodes CASSQVTVINQPQHF.

The V call is TRBV11-1, the J call TRBJ2-7; the match to TRBD1 covers 8 bases. CDR1 and CDR2 (germline): SGHAT, FQDESV (reference sequence). This CDR3 is built from 13 residues. V lost 2 bases to trimming and J lost 4 bases; unmatched junction nucleotides: 1. CDR3 region: CASSLQGAYEQYF. In DNA, the CDR3 is TGTGCCAGCAGCTTACAGGGGGCTTACGAGCAGTACTTC.

The CDR3 DNA is TGTGCCAGCAGCGAGGGACTAGCGGGAGGGCCTCTAGCAGATACGCAGTATTTT. It translates to CASSEGLAGGPLADTQYF. The chain joins TRBV9 to TRBJ2-3; TRBD2 aligns across 16 bases. CDR1 and CDR2 from the germline V gene are SGDLS and YYNGEE. V was clipped by 3 bases and J by 4 bases; unmatched bases: 8. The CDR3 extends over 18 amino acids.

J is TRBJ2-3 and V is TRBV5-1; D is possibly TRBD1 (6 bases). V was cut by 0 bases and J by 3 bases, with 14 bases left in between. The CDR3 consists of 16 residues. Germline V lookup: CDR1 SGHRS, CDR2 YFSETQ. The CDR3 is CASSLAGQRGTDTQYF. The CDR3 nucleotides are TGCGCCAGCAGCTTGGCAGGACAGCGAGGGACAGATACGCAGTATTTT. Using reference TRBV5-1 and TRBJ2-3 for the parts outside the CDR3, the full variable domain is KAGVTQTPRYLIKTRGQQVTLSCSPISGHRSVSWYQQTPGQGLQFLFEYFSETQRNKGNFPGRFSGRQFSNSRSEMNVSTLELGDSALYLCASSLAGQRGTDTQYFGPGTRLTVL.

This chain uses TRBV10-3 with TRBJ2-5; tentative D call: TRBD2 (6 bases). The germline CDR1 and CDR2 sequences are ENHRY and SYGVKD. This CDR3 spans 14 amino acids. The germline V and J ends were trimmed by 7 bases and 4 bases, with 16 bases remaining between them. The CDR3 loop is CAIKGNGGSETQYF. CDR3 DNA: TGTGCCATCAAGGGGAACGGGGGATCAGAGACCCAGTACTTC.

The genes are TRBV6-5 and TRBJ2-5; perhaps TRBD2 as D (6 bases). Germline V lookup: CDR1 MNHEY, CDR2 SVGAGI. V gave up 7 bases and J gave up 4 bases, with 10 bases separating them. This CDR3 region has 12 residues. CDR3 region: CASKGGRETQYF. Here the CDR3 DNA reads TGTGCCAGCAAGGGAGGACGAGAGACCCAGTACTTC.

The table lists this clone with a count of one. The V call is TRBV11-2, the J call TRBJ1-6; D call uncertain. CDR3 length: 15 residues. Germline assignment: CDR1 SGHAT and CDR2 FQNNGV. Trimming removed 7 bases at V and 9 bases at J, with 19 bases between. The DNA of the CDR3 is TGTGCCAGCACCTCAGGAGAGGGAGCTAGTTCACCCCTCCACTTT. This gives the protein CASTSGEGASSPLHF.

The chain combines TRBV10-2 with TRBJ1-1; D gene unclear. Germline V gene data show CDR1 as WSHSY and CDR2 as SAAADI. The length of the CDR3 is 13 residues. V lost 6 bases, J lost 5 bases, and 13 bases lay in between. This CDR3 reads CASSATGWTEAFF. CDR3 coding DNA: TGCGCCAGCAGCGCAACCGGGTGGACTGAAGCTTTCTTT.

The CDR3 coding sequence is TGTGCCAGCAGTTGGGGTGGGTATAGCAATCAGCCCCAGCATTTT. Protein sequence: CASSWGGYSNQPQHF. This chain connects TRBV5-4 to TRBJ1-5; no firm D call. Germline V CDR1 and CDR2: SGHNT, YYREEE (reference sequence). V lost 5 bases and J lost 0, with 12 bases in between. The CDR3 has 15 amino acids.

The CDR3 nucleotides are TGTGCCAGCAATCACGGGGGGTTTAATCAGCCCCAGCATTTT. Protein product: CASNHGGFNQPQHF. The chain links TRBV28 to TRBJ1-5; TRBD1 might be the D (5 bases). The CDR3 is made up of 14 amino acids. Trimming pared 7 bases from V and 4 bases from J, leaving 14 bases between. From germline, CDR1 is MDHEN and CDR2 SYDVKM.

This chain connects TRBV11-2 to TRBJ2-1, with 11 bases matching TRBD2. Germline CDR1 SGHAT, CDR2 FQNNGV. The CDR3 runs to 15 residues. Losses at the gene ends were 2 bases for V and 7 bases for J; bases not matched to a gene: 4. CDR3 in DNA: TGTGCCAGCAGCTTAAGACTAGCGGGAAGTAATGAGCAGTTCTTC. Translated: CASSLRLAGSNEQFF.

This clone has more than one count but fewer than ten. Other DNA sequences of this sample code for an identical CDR3. The gene calls are TRBV20-1 and TRBJ1-1; D unclear. V was cut by 4 bases and J by 3 bases, with 0 bases left in between. Germline values: CDR1 DFQATT, CDR2 SNEGSKA (reference sequence). There are 9 residues in the CDR3. This chain's CDR3 is CSANTEAFF. DNA of the CDR3: TGCAGTGCTAACACTGAAGCTTTCTTT.

The sample holds one count of this clone. The rearrangement uses TRBV6-1 and TRBJ1-3; 7 bases agree with TRBD1. Germline lookup yields CDR1 MNHNS and CDR2 SASEGT. This CDR3 spans 16 amino acids. J gave up 0 bases and V 4 bases, and 6 bases lay outside the gene matches. The CDR3 sequence is CASSAGTVPSGNTIYF. CDR3 bases: TGTGCCAGCAGTGCTGGGACAGTCCCCTCTGGAAACACCATATATTTT.

The chain uses TRBV6-1 and TRBJ1-5; 9 bases are shared with TRBD1. The CDR3 consists of 15 residues. After removal of 5 bases from V and 7 bases from J, the junction contained 9 bases not matched to a gene. Germline V gene lookup returns CDR1 MNHNS and CDR2 SASEGT. CDR3 DNA sequence: TGTGCCAGCAGTACCTCCGGGACAGGGTTGCAGCCCCAGCATTTT. Translating it yields CASSTSGTGLQPQHF.